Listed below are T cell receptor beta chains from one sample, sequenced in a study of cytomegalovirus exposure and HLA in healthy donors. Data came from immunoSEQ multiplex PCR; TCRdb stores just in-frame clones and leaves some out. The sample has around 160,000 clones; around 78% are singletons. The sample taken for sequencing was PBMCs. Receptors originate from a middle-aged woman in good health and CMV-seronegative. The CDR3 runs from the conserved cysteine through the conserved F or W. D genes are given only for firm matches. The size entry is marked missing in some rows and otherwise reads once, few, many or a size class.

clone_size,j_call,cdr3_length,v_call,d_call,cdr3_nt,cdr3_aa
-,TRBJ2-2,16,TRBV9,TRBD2,TGTGCCAGCACCGCCGTAGCGGGAGATGACACCGGGGAGCTGTTTTTT,CASTAVAGDDTGELFF
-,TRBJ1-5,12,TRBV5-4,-,TGTGCCGTTTCCTGGCCTAATCAGCCCCAGCATTTT,CAVSWPNQPQHF
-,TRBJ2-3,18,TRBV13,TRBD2,TGTGCCAGCAGCCGTGCAATTACTAGCGGGAGTAGGCCAGATACGCAGTATTTT,CASSRAITSGSRPDTQYF
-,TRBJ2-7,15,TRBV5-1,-,TGCGCCAGCAGGTATGAGATCGGGAGCTCCTACGAGCAGTACTTC,CASRYEIGSSYEQYF
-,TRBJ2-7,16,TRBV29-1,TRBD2,TGCAGCAAATGTAATGGGGCTAGCGGGATACCCTACGAGCAGTACTTC,CSKCNGASGIPYEQYF
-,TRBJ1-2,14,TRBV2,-,TGTGCCAGCAGCCCTCGAACTTCAGGGTATGGCTACACCTTC,CASSPRTSGYGYTF
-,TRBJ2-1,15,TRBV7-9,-,TGTGCCAGCAGCCCCCGCGGGGTCTCCTACAATGAGCAGTTCTTC,CASSPRGVSYNEQFF
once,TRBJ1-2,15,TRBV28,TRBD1,TGTGCCAGCAGTTCGGGACAGGCAGCAGACTATGGCTACACCTTC,CASSSGQAADYGYTF
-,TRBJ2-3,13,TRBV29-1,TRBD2,TGCAGCGTTGAAACTAGCGGCACAGATACGCAGTATTTT,CSVETSGTDTQYF
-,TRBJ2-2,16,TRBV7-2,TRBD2,TGTGCCAGCAGCCCGCGCGGGAGTTCTAGCACCGGGGAGCTGTTTTTT,CASSPRGSSSTGELFF
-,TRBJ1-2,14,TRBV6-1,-,TGTGCCACCGGGGGGGGGACTCAGAACTATGGCTACACCTTC,CATGGGTQNYGYTF
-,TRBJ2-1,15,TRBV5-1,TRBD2,TGCGCCAGCAGCTCAGATCCGGGACTAGCAAATGAGCAGTTCTTC,CASSSDPGLANEQFF
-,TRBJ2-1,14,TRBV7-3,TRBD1,TGTGCCAGCAGCTTACAGGGGGCTAACAATGAGCAGTTCTTC,CASSLQGANNEQFF
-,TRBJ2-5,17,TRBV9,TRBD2,TGTGCCAGCAGGCTCTGGGGGACTAGCGGGAGTGGGGAGACCCAGTACTTC,CASRLWGTSGSGETQYF
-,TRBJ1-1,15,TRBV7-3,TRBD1,TGTGCCAGCAGCCAGGAACAGGGGGCGTTTACTGAAGCTTTCTTT,CASSQEQGAFTEAFF
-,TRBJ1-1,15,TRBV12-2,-,TGTGCAAGTCGCTTGACAGGACAGGGTGGTACTGAAGCTTTCTTT,CASRLTGQGGTEAFF
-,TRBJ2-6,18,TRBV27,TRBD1,TGTGCCAGCAGCCTACGGGGACAGGCGACCTCTGGGGCCAACGTCCTGACTTTC,CASSLRGQATSGANVLTF
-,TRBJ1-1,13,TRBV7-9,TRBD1,TGTGCCAGCAGCGCACAGGGGGGAACTGAAGCTTTCTTT,CASSAQGGTEAFF
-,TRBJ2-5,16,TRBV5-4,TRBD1,TGTGCCAGCAGCCGTATTAACCCTACAGGGGCCGAGACCCAGTACTTC,CASSRINPTGAETQYF
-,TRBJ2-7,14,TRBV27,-,TGTGCCAGCAGTTTTGGGATAATAGGGGCCGAGCAGTACTTC,CASSFGIIGAEQYF
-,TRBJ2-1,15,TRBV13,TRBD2,TGTGCCAGCAGCTTGACTAGCGGGAGCTACAATGAGCAGTTCTTC,CASSLTSGSYNEQFF
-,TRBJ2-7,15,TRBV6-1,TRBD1,TGTGCCAGCAGTGTCACCGGGACAGACACCTACGAGCAGTACTTC,CASSVTGTDTYEQYF
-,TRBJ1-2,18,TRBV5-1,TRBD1,TGCGCCAGCAGCTTGGCCCCGGGACAGGGGGCTCGTCTCTATGGCTACACCTTC,CASSLAPGQGARLYGYTF
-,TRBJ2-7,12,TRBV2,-,TGTGCCAGCATGAGGGGAGGCTACGAGCAGTACTTC,CASMRGGYEQYF
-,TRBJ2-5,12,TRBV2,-,TGTGCCAGCACAGTAGCGGAAGAGACCCAGTACTTC,CASTVAEETQYF
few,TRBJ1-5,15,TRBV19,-,TGTGCCAGTAGTATTTCCGGGAACAGCAATCAGCCCCAGCATTTT,CASSISGNSNQPQHF
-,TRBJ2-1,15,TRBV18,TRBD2,TGTGCCAGCTCACTTGCTAGCGGGAGTTTCAATGAGCAGTTCTTC,CASSLASGSFNEQFF
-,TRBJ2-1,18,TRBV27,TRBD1,TGTGCCAGCAGGCCCGGACAGGGGGCAGGGACTAGTCCATATGAGCAGTTCTTC,CASRPGQGAGTSPYEQFF
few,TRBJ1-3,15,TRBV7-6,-,TGTGCCACTTCTAATCAGGGGAAGACTGGAAACACCATATATTTT,CATSNQGKTGNTIYF
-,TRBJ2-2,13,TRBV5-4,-,TGTGCCAGCAGCCCTGACTATTCCGGGGAGCTGTTTTTT,CASSPDYSGELFF
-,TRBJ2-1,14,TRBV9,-,TGTGCCAGCAGCGTAGGGAGTAGCGGCAATGAGCAGTTCTTC,CASSVGSSGNEQFF
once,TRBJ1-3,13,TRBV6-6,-,TGTGCCAGCGGGGCAGAACTCGGAAACACCATATATTTT,CASGAELGNTIYF
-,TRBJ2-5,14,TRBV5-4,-,TGTGCCAGCAGCTTACTGACAGGCCAAGAGACCCAGTACTTC,CASSLLTGQETQYF
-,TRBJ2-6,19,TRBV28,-,TGTGCCAGCAGGGACTACTCGGGACAGAGTTTCTCTGGGGCCAACGTCCTGACTTTC,CASRDYSGQSFSGANVLTF
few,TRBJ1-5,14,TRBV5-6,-,TGTGCCAGCAGCTTGTTAACGGGAAATCAGCCCCAGCATTTT,CASSLLTGNQPQHF
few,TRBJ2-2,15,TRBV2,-,TGTGCCACCCTCCCAGCCTATACTAGTACCGGGGAGCTGTTTTTT,CATLPAYTSTGELFF
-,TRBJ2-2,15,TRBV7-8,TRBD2,TGTGCCAGCAGCCGACTAGCGGGAGACACCGGGGAGCTGTTTTTT,CASSRLAGDTGELFF
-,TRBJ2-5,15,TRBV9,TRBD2,TGTGCCAGCAGCCGCCAAGCGGGAGGGGGTGAGACCCAGTACTTC,CASSRQAGGGETQYF
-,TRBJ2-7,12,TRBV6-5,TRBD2,TGTGCCAGCAGTTTGTGGGGGGGCGAGCAGTACTTC,CASSLWGGEQYF
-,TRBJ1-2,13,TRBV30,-,TGTGCCTGGAGTCCCCTCCCGGGGTATGGCTACACCTTC,CAWSPLPGYGYTF
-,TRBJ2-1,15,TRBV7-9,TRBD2,TGTGCCAGCAGCCAGACTAGCGGGAGAAGTAATGAGCAGTTCTTC,CASSQTSGRSNEQFF
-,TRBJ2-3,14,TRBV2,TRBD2,TGTGCCAGCAGTGGGACTAGCGGAACAGATACGCAGTATTTT,CASSGTSGTDTQYF
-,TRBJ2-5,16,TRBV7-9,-,TGTGCCAGCAGCTTAGTGGTTATCCTAGAGGCGGAGACCCAGTACTTC,CASSLVVILEAETQYF
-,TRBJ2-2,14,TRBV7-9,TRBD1,TGTGCCAGCAGTTACAGGGGGGACACCGGGGAGCTGTTTTTT,CASSYRGDTGELFF
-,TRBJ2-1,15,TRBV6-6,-,TGTGCCAGCAGGCCCGGGAATGCCCAGAACAATGAGCAGTTCTTC,CASRPGNAQNNEQFF
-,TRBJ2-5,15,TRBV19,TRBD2,TGTGCCAGTATTGGGACTAGCGGGAGCAAGGAGACCCAGTACTTC,CASIGTSGSKETQYF
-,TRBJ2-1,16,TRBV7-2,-,TGTGCCAGCACCTTCCGGGCTCGCCAGGGGAGCGGTGAGCAGTTCTTC,CASTFRARQGSGEQFF
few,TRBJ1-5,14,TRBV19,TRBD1,TGTGCCAGTACCGAGGACAGGTGGGACAAGCCCCAGCATTTT,CASTEDRWDKPQHF
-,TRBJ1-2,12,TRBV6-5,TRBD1,TGTGCCAGCAGTCGACAGGGGAAGGGCTACACCTTC,CASSRQGKGYTF
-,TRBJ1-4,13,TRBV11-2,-,TGTGCCAGCAGCTTCGCAGGGCTTGAAAAACTGTTTTTT,CASSFAGLEKLFF
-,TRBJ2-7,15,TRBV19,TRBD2,TGTGCCAGTAGTAATAGCGGGAGGGCCTCCTACGAGCAGTACTTC,CASSNSGRASYEQYF
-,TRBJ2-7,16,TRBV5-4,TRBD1,TGTGCCAGCAGCTTGGTTAAGGCCCAGGGGGCCTACGAGCAGTACTTC,CASSLVKAQGAYEQYF
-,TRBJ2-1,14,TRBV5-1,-,TGCGCCAGCAGCCAAGGCGCGGGCGGCAGGGGGCAGTTCTTC,CASSQGAGGRGQFF
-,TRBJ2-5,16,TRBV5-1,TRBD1,TGCGCCAGCAGCTTAAGTGACAGGGGGTGGCAAGAGACCCAGTACTTC,CASSLSDRGWQETQYF
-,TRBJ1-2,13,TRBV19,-,TGTGCCAGTAGTATACAGGAGGACTATGGCTACACCTTC,CASSIQEDYGYTF
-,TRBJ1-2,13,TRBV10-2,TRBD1,TGCGCCAGCAGCACCGGGACAGTTTATGGCTACACCTTC,CASSTGTVYGYTF
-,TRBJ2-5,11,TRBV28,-,TGTGCCAGCAGCTCAGGGCTGACCCAGTACTTC,CASSSGLTQYF
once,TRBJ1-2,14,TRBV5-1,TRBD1,TGCGCCAGCAGCTTGGGGGGACAGGGGTATGGCTACACCTTC,CASSLGGQGYGYTF
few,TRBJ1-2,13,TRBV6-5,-,TGTGCCAGCAGTTACAGTCAGGTCTATGGCTACACCTTC,CASSYSQVYGYTF